The 31 T cell receptor beta chains given below trace back to one sample, sequenced in a study of T cell repertoires in cytomegalovirus infection. TCRdb itself ran the reads through MiXCR, one entry per CDR3 protein. The data contain under 350,000 distinct CDR3 sequences, about 20% of them singletons. These receptors' antigens are unknown. Sequencing was performed on cultured PBMCs, taken from culture after CMV antigen stimulation. The receptors here all came from a human donor in good health (CMV status not recorded). Some clones in this sample may be carry-over from other donors' samples.

This clonotype was seen at least ten times. The chain couples TRBV28 to TRBJ1-5; D uncertain. The CDR3 consists of 12 residues. V was pared by 5 bases and J by 1 base, with 3 bases between. Germline V CDR1 and CDR2: MDHEN, SYDVKM. The CDR3, as DNA: TGTGCCAGCAGTCCGAGCAATCAGCCCCAGCATTTT. Translation gives CASSPSNQPQHF.

This clonotype was counted many times. The rearrangement joins TRBV7-2 to TRBJ2-7; TRBD2 aligns across 7 bases. V shed 1 base and J 0 bases; nucleotides not matched to a gene: 3. The CDR3 runs 15 residues. Germline lookup yields CDR1 SGHTA and CDR2 FQGNSA. CDR3: CASSLDGGSSYEQYF. The CDR3 nucleotides are TGTGCCAGCAGCTTAGATGGCGGGAGCTCCTACGAGCAGTACTTC.

This clonotype showed up just a few times. The genes are TRBV7-2 and TRBJ2-7; tentatively, D is TRBD1 (5 bases). Deletions cut 11 bases from V and 1 base from J, with 9 bases between. The germline CDR1 and CDR2 sequences are SGHTA and FQGNSA. The CDR3 is 11 residues long. The CDR3 reads CASGPSYEQYF. The CDR3 region has the DNA TGTGCCTCAGGGCCTTCCTACGAGCAGTACTTC.

The V gene is TRBV12-3 or TRBV12-4, the J gene TRBJ2-7, with 8 bases aligning to TRBD1. V dropped 1 base and J dropped 7; count of bases not matched to a gene: 6. The CDR3 covers 14 residues. CDR3: CASSLGYRGFEQYV. Here the CDR3 DNA reads TGTGCCAGCAGTTTAGGATACAGGGGGTTTGAGCAGTACGTC.

This clonotype was counted a few times. J is TRBJ2-1 and V is TRBV7-2; weak D call: TRBD2 (6 bases). The germline V gene encodes CDR1 SGHTA and CDR2 FQGNSA. This CDR3 is 13 amino acids long. Between the trimmed V and J ends, which lost 6 bases and 9 bases, there was a span of 15 bases. The CDR3 DNA reads as TGTGCCAGCAGTTATACCGGGGGAGGTGAGCAGTTCTTC. Protein product: CASSYTGGGEQFF.

The gene calls are TRBV6-6 and TRBJ2-1; 7 positions agree with TRBD2. The length of the CDR3 is 12 residues. Germline CDR1 reads MNHNY; CDR2 reads SVGAGI (reference sequence). Trimming cost V 6 bases and J 8 bases; bases outside gene matches: 4. As DNA, the CDR3 is TGTGCCAGCAGCCGCGGGAGAGATGAGCAGTTCTTC. Amino acid sequence: CASSRGRDEQFF.

This chain links TRBV5-6 with TRBJ2-2; 10 bases agree with TRBD2. V lost 3 bases, J lost 4 bases, and 9 bases stayed unmatched. The CDR3 spans 17 residues. Germline CDR1 SGHDT, CDR2 YYEEEE. The CDR3 sequence: CASSSVTLAGGTGELFF. As DNA, the CDR3 is TGTGCCAGCAGCTCGGTGACTTTAGCGGGAGGCACCGGGGAGCTGTTTTTT.

This clonotype was detected only a few times. The chain uses TRBV12-3 or TRBV12-4 and TRBJ1-1; a weak D match, TRBD1 (5 bases). V was trimmed by 6 bases and J by 4 bases, leaving 18 bases between them. The CDR3 runs to 15 residues. CDR3 nucleotides: TGTGCCAGCAGCCCGGTTAGGGGAAGGGTCACTGAAGCTTTCTTT. It is translated as CASSPVRGRVTEAFF.

This clonotype was observed once. The rearrangement joins TRBV6-5 to TRBJ2-3; the D gene is possibly TRBD2 (5 bases). The CDR3 contains 16 residues. The germline V and J ends were trimmed by 6 bases and 0 bases, with 16 bases remaining between them. From germline, CDR1 is MNHEY and CDR2 SVGAGI. CDR3 in amino acids: CASSISFTSSTDTQYF. The CDR3 region has the DNA TGTGCCAGCAGCATCTCCTTTACTAGTAGCACAGATACGCAGTATTTT.

This clonotype was found a few times. V gene TRBV6-1 combines with J gene TRBJ2-4; TRBD2 matches 12 bases. The V gene's germline CDR1 is MNHNS and CDR2 SASEGT. The CDR3 loop spans 14 amino acids. Unmatched junction bases numbered 5, after V lost 6 bases and J lost 8 bases. Here the CDR3 reads CASRQLAGGHIQYF. The CDR3 DNA sequence: TGTGCCAGCAGACAACTAGCGGGAGGTCACATTCAGTACTTC.

This sequence joins TRBV27 and TRBJ2-7; perhaps TRBD1 as D (5 bases). This CDR3 region has 11 residues. Germline V gene data show CDR1 as MNHEY and CDR2 as SMNVEV (reference sequence). V dropped 4 bases and J dropped 7 bases, with 8 bases sitting between them. CDR3 coding DNA: TGTGCCAGCAGTTCCAAGGGGGAGCAGTACTTC. It yields the protein CASSSKGEQYF.

The rearrangement uses TRBV7-7 and TRBJ2-3; D unclear. The CDR3 is 13 residues long. Trimming removed 5 bases at V and 4 bases at J, with 10 bases between. CDR1 is SSHAT and CDR2 is FNYEAQ in the germline V gene (reference sequence). CDR3 DNA: TGTGCCAGCAGCCAAGGCCGGGCAGATACGCAGTATTTT. Its protein product is CASSQGRADTQYF.

The J gene is TRBJ1-1, the V gene TRBV6-1, with 8 bases identical to TRBD1. Germline CDR1 and CDR2: MNHNS and SASEGT. V gave up 6 bases and J gave up 8 bases; unmatched junction bases: 5. The length of the CDR3 is 12 residues. The DNA of the CDR3 is TGTGCCAGCAGCTACAGGGGGTCGGAAGCTTTCTTT. This translates into CASSYRGSEAFF.

The chain uses TRBV6-5 and TRBJ1-4, with a possible D match to TRBD1 (6 bases). The CDR3 extends over 17 amino acids. V lost 0 bases and J 8 bases, leaving 19 bases between the germline ends. CDR1 and CDR2 from the germline V gene are MNHEY and SVGAGI. This chain's CDR3 is CASSYSFGGGVKEKLFF. In DNA, the CDR3 is TGTGCCAGCAGTTACTCGTTCGGGGGGGGCGTAAAAGAAAAACTGTTTTTT.

V and J are TRBV14 and TRBJ2-4; no clear D gene. The CDR3 runs to 14 residues. The V gene's germline CDR1 is SGHDN and CDR2 FVKESK. Trimming took off 0 bases at V and 0 bases at J, with 3 bases between the two ends. CDR3 sequence reads: CASSQDIAKNIQYF. The CDR3, as DNA: TGTGCCAGCAGCCAAGATATAGCCAAAAACATTCAGTACTTC.

The rearrangement uses TRBV6-5 and TRBJ2-7, with D possibly being TRBD1 or TRBD2 (5 bases each). Germline values: CDR1 MNHEY, CDR2 SVGAGI. V was clipped by 6 bases and J by 7 bases, with 16 bases between them. The CDR3 runs 13 residues. For the CDR3, the DNA is TGTGCCAGCAGGAACGCCGGGGCCAGGGAGCAGTACTTC. This gives the protein CASRNAGAREQYF.

This clonotype appeared many times. The genes are TRBV30 and TRBJ1-1; D is ambiguous. Per germline, CDR1 GTSNPN and CDR2 SVGIG (reference sequence). V gave up 3 bases and J gave up 8 bases, with 10 bases separating them. The CDR3 is 11 amino acids. The DNA of the CDR3 is TGTGCCTGGAGAGACCCAGCCGAAGCTTTCTTT. Translated, it gives CAWRDPAEAFF. Using reference TRBV30 and TRBJ1-1 for the parts outside the CDR3, the full variable domain is SQTIHQWPATLVQPVGSPLSLECTVEGTSNPNLYWYRQAAGRGLQLLFYSVGIGQISSEVPQNLSASRPQDRQFILSSKKLLLSDSGFYLCAWRDPAEAFFGQGTRLTVV.

This clonotype was counted at least ten times. One end of the junction varies from germline; a read error may be responsible. The V gene is TRBV7-7, the J gene TRBJ1-6; D unclear. The CDR3 is 15 amino acids. From germline, CDR1 is SSHAT and CDR2 FNYEAQ (reference sequence). The CDR3 loop is CASSLAADPNSPLHF. In DNA form, the CDR3 reads TGTGCTAGCAGCTTAGCTGCAGATCCCAATTCACCCCTCCACTTT.

This chain links TRBV6-5 with TRBJ1-1; D gene unclear. The germline CDR1 and CDR2 sequences are MNHEY and SVGAGI. V dropped 2 bases and J dropped 1 base, with 8 bases sitting between them. The CDR3 contains 14 residues. CDR3 residues: CASSYRQPNTEAFF. The CDR3 DNA sequence: TGTGCCAGCAGTTACCGGCAGCCGAACACTGAAGCTTTCTTT.

This clonotype has more than one count but fewer than ten. This chain links TRBV7-2 with TRBJ1-1, with 9 bases aligning to TRBD1. CDR3 length: 13 residues. V was clipped by 6 bases and J by 10 bases; unmatched bases: 9. Germline CDR1 reads SGHTA; CDR2 reads FQGNSA. As DNA, the CDR3 is TGTGCCAGCAGACTGCGATTGGGACAGGGAGCTTTCTTT. This translates into CASRLRLGQGAFF.

This clonotype was found a few times. This chain uses TRBV28 with TRBJ1-1, with D tentatively TRBD1 (5 bases). This CDR3 is built from 20 residues. Germline V lookup: CDR1 MDHEN, CDR2 SYDVKM. Between the trimmed V and J ends, which lost 2 bases and 0 bases, there was a span of 25 bases. This CDR3 reads CASSLKFFSGTSGMNTEAFF. CDR3 sequence (DNA): TGTGCCAGCAGTTTAAAGTTTTTTTCAGGGACCTCCGGGATGAACACTGAAGCTTTCTTT. Based on the CDR3 plus reference TRBV28 and TRBJ1-1, the full variable domain is DVKVTQSSRYLVKRTGEKVFLECVQDMDHENMFWYRQDPGLGLRLIYFSYDVKMKEKGDIPEGYSVSREKKERFSLILESASTNQTSMYLCASSLKFFSGTSGMNTEAFFGQGTRLTVV.

This clonotype has a count of ten or more. The chain carries TRBV7-2 and TRBJ2-7, with D maybe TRBD2 (5 bases). Trimming pared 1 base from V and 4 bases from J, leaving 14 bases between. The CDR3 is 15 residues long. From germline, CDR1 is SGHTA and CDR2 FQGNSA. CDR3 sequence (DNA): TGTGCCAGCAGCTTAGACAGCGGACGAAAGTACGAGCAGTACTTC. It yields the protein CASSLDSGRKYEQYF.

A few counts support this clonotype. The V and J genes are TRBV20-1 and TRBJ2-3; unclear D gene. Trimming cost V 0 bases and J 6 bases, with 10 bases left between them. This CDR3 region has 13 residues. Germline lookup yields CDR1 DFQATT and CDR2 SNEGSKA (reference sequence). CDR3 protein: CSARDSLLDTQYF. CDR3 nucleotide sequence: TGCAGTGCTAGAGATTCCCTGTTGGATACGCAGTATTTT.

The rearrangement uses TRBV15 and TRBJ2-1; D is uncertain. Germline-derived CDR1 and CDR2 are LNHNV and YYDKDF (reference sequence). There are 14 residues in the CDR3. V lost 5 bases to trimming and J lost 0 bases, with 8 bases between them. The CDR3 reads CATSRRDSYNEQFF. The CDR3, as DNA: TGTGCCACCAGCCGGCGAGACTCCTACAATGAGCAGTTCTTC.

This clonotype was counted between two and nine times. The chain employs TRBV12-3 or TRBV12-4 and TRBJ1-3; D perhaps matches TRBD1 (5 bases). Trimming cost V 8 bases and J 0 bases, with 11 bases left between them. The CDR3 loop spans 14 amino acids. CDR3 DNA: TGTGCCAGCGGCGCGACAGACTCTGGAAACACCATATATTTT. It encodes CASGATDSGNTIYF.

This clonotype was picked up a small number of times. The V call is TRBV20-1, the J call TRBJ2-3, with 9 bases lining up with TRBD2. Germline CDR1 is DFQATT and CDR2 is SNEGSKA (reference sequence). J gave up 4 bases and V 0 bases, and 5 bases lay outside the gene matches. This CDR3 is built from 15 residues. CDR3 in DNA: TGCAGTGCTAGAGATAGCGGGAGTTCACCAGATACGCAGTATTTT. Translation: CSARDSGSSPDTQYF.

This chain connects TRBV4-1 to TRBJ2-7; D remains unclear. CDR3 length: 13 amino acids. Germline V CDR1 and CDR2: MGHRA, YSYEKL. V shed 0 bases and J shed 0 bases, with 3 bases lying between them. CDR3 amino acids: CASSQEPSYEQYF. The CDR3 region has the DNA TGCGCCAGCAGCCAAGAGCCCTCCTACGAGCAGTACTTC.

For this clonotype: Compared with germline, one end of the junction differs, possibly owing to a read error. The J gene is TRBJ1-1, the V gene TRBV7-8; D is unclear. Germline assignment: CDR1 SGHVS and CDR2 FQNEAQ. This CDR3 comprises 16 residues. CDR3 bases: TGTGCCGGCAGCTTACTGAGACAAAACGTTAACACTGAAGCTTTCTTT. Its protein product is CAGSLLRQNVNTEAFF. Together with reference TRBV7-8 and TRBJ1-1, the CDR3 gives the full variable domain: GAGVSQSPRYKVAKRGQDVALRCDPISGHVSLFWYQQALGQGPEFLTYFQNEAQLDKSGLPSDRFFAERPEGSVSTLKIQRTQQEDSAVYLCAGSLLRQNVNTEAFFGQGTRLTVV.

The rearrangement uses TRBV4-2 and TRBJ2-3; the match to TRBD2 covers 9 bases. The CDR3 has 15 residues. In germline, CDR1 is LGHNA, CDR2 YNFKEQ. V trimming: 4 bases; J trimming: 11 bases; junction bases outside the gene matches: 13. The CDR3 here is CASSLGSSGNAWQYF. The CDR3, as DNA: TGTGCCAGCAGCCTTGGGTCTAGCGGGAATGCGTGGCAGTATTTT.

The chain combines TRBV12-3 or TRBV12-4 with TRBJ2-7; 8 nucleotides match TRBD1. Trimming took 6 bases from V and 2 from J; bases not matched to a gene: 15. CDR3 length equals 17 residues. CDR3 region: CASSRLLGQGVPYEQYF. In DNA, the CDR3 is TGTGCCAGCAGCCGACTACTCGGACAGGGAGTTCCCTACGAGCAGTACTTC.

V usage is TRBV20-1 and J usage is TRBJ2-1; 11 bases line up with TRBD2. With 4 bases clipped from V and 4 bases from J, the junction kept 3 bases outside the gene matches. The germline V gene has CDR1 DFQATT and CDR2 SNEGSKA (reference sequence). The CDR3 loop spans 14 amino acids. CDR3 nucleotide sequence: TGCAGTGCTAAAACTAGCGGGAGTTACAATGAGCAGTTCTTC. Encoded protein: CSAKTSGSYNEQFF.